One sample yielded the 27 T cell receptor beta chains listed below, sequenced in a study of cytomegalovirus exposure and HLA in healthy donors (dated by TCRdb to about 2017). Library generation was performed with the immunoSEQ multiplex PCR assay. For the multiplex PCR, a mixture combining 60 forward primers for TCR Vbeta segments and 13 reverse primers for TCR Jbeta segments was used. TCRdb holds this immuneACCESS table with in-frame rearrangements only. Some clones are missing; in checked studies, unresolved V genes explain under half, and the rest has no known cause. The table of this sample itemizes fewer than 110,000 clones. 3.5% of the sample is taken by the ten largest. The sample consisted of PBMCs. All receptors derive from a man aged 35 to 55 in good health and CMV-seronegative.

This chain uses TRBV4-3 with TRBJ2-2; D not resolved. This CDR3 is built from 14 residues. V lost 3 bases and J lost 1, with 6 bases in between. Germline V gives CDR1 LGHNA, CDR2 YSLEER. The CDR3 DNA reads as TGCGCCAGCAGCCACCTCCTGAACACCGGGGAGCTGTTTTTT. It is translated as CASSHLLNTGELFF.

This rearrangement joins TRBV14 to TRBJ1-4; D perhaps matches TRBD1 (6 bases). The germline V and J ends were trimmed by 4 bases and 3 bases, with 18 bases remaining between them. This CDR3 spans 17 amino acids. The germline CDR1 and CDR2 sequences are SGHDN and FVKESK. The CDR3: CASSPAGALRSNEKLFF. The CDR3 DNA follows: TGTGCCAGCAGCCCTGCAGGGGCGCTCCGATCTAATGAAAAACTGTTTTTT. Using reference TRBV14 and TRBJ1-4 for the parts outside the CDR3, the full variable domain is EAGVTQFPSHSVIEKGQTVTLRCDPISGHDNLYWYRRVMGKEIKFLLHFVKESKQDESGMPNNRFLAERTGGTYSTLKVQPAELEDSGVYFCASSPAGALRSNEKLFFGSGTQLSVL.

V and J are TRBV13 and TRBJ2-7, with TRBD2 matching 15 bases. Trimming removed 3 bases from V and 3 bases from J; junction bases left unmatched: 3. Germline V CDR1 and CDR2: PRHDT, FYEKMQ (reference sequence). This CDR3 is built from 16 residues. The CDR3 region is CASSFGLAGGVYEQYF. CDR3 nucleotides: TGTGCCAGCAGCTTCGGACTAGCGGGAGGGGTCTACGAGCAGTACTTC.

The rearrangement uses TRBV11-2 and TRBJ2-3; 8 bases match TRBD2. J gave up 4 bases and V 3 bases, and 9 bases lay outside the gene matches. Germline values: CDR1 SGHAT, CDR2 FQNNGV. The CDR3 is made up of 16 amino acids. The CDR3 spells CASSLRPGGPSDTQYF. As DNA, the CDR3 is TGTGCCAGCAGCTTGCGTCCGGGAGGGCCCTCAGATACGCAGTATTTT.

This chain uses TRBV2 with TRBJ2-3; D is possibly TRBD1 (6 bases). This CDR3 is 11 amino acids long. The germline V and J ends were trimmed by 11 bases and 1 base, with 7 bases remaining between them. Germline CDR1 and CDR2: SNHLY and FYNNEI. CDR3 residues: CAWTGTDTQYF. The CDR3 DNA reads TGTGCCTGGACAGGCACAGATACGCAGTATTTT. The whole variable domain, filled in from reference TRBV2 and TRBJ2-3, reads EPEVTQTPSHQVTQMGQEVILRCVPISNHLYFYWYRQILGQKVEFLVSFYNNEISEKSEIFDDQFSVERPDGSNFTLKIRSTKLEDSAMYFCAWTGTDTQYFGPGTRLTVL.

V gene TRBV19 combines with J gene TRBJ2-3, with a weak D call TRBD2 (6 bases). Trimming removed 6 bases at V and 2 bases at J, with 12 bases between. The CDR3 spans 14 residues. Germline CDR1 is LNHDA and CDR2 is SQIVND (reference sequence). The CDR3 sequence: CASRPGLLTDTQYF. CDR3 bases: TGTGCCAGTAGACCGGGACTTCTCACAGATACGCAGTATTTT.

V usage is TRBV30 and J usage is TRBJ2-7, with D tentatively TRBD1 (5 bases). V lost 1 base to trimming and J lost 2 bases, with 9 bases between them. Looked up from germline, CDR1 is GTSNPN and CDR2 is SVGIG (reference sequence). The CDR3 runs to 13 residues. Written as DNA, the CDR3 is TGTGCCTGGAGTGGGCAGGGTACCTACGAGCAGTACTTC. Protein: CAWSGQGTYEQYF.

V gene TRBV28 combines with J gene TRBJ1-6; 11 bases line up with TRBD1. The J segment lost 10 bases and the V segment lost 8 bases, leaving 13 bases of the junction unmatched. This CDR3 is built from 16 residues. Germline assignment: CDR1 MDHEN and CDR2 SYDVKM. CDR3 in DNA: TGTGCCAGCCAGAGTCCCGGGACAGGGGGGGAGTCACCCCTCCACTTT. It yields the protein CASQSPGTGGESPLHF.

The rearrangement joins TRBV28 to TRBJ1-1; 9 nucleotides match TRBD1. The ends lost 6 bases at V and 1 base at J; junction bases unmatched: 21. Germline CDR1 reads MDHEN; CDR2 reads SYDVKM. There are 20 residues in the CDR3. The CDR3 loop is CASRGPRWRGQGVANTEAFF. The CDR3 nucleotides are TGTGCCAGCAGAGGCCCTCGGTGGCGGGGACAGGGAGTAGCGAACACTGAAGCTTTCTTT.

The chain carries TRBV7-9 and TRBJ2-7; 8 bases align to TRBD1. Per the germline V gene, CDR1 is SEHNR and CDR2 is FQNEAQ (reference sequence). The CDR3 length is 13 residues. Trimming at V came to 3 bases and at J to 6 bases, leaving 4 bases not matched to a gene. The CDR3: CASSLDRALEQYF. The CDR3 nucleotides read TGTGCCAGCAGCTTGGACAGGGCCCTCGAGCAGTACTTC.

The chain carries TRBV27 and TRBJ1-2; D gene ambiguous. Trimming left V 3 bases short and J 0 bases short, with 8 bases between. The CDR3 sequence is 14 residues long. Germline CDR1 reads MNHEY; CDR2 reads SMNVEV (reference sequence). CDR3: CASSFWGANYGYTF. As DNA, the CDR3 is TGTGCCAGCAGTTTTTGGGGAGCTAACTATGGCTACACCTTC.

The V gene is TRBV7-2, the J gene TRBJ2-1; no clear D. The CDR3 runs 15 residues. In germline, CDR1 is SGHTA, CDR2 FQGNSA. V shed 2 bases and J shed 6 bases, with 14 bases lying between them. CDR3 sequence: CASSLFFGTSNEQFF. The CDR3 nucleotides are TGTGCCAGCAGCTTATTTTTTGGCACCTCCAATGAGCAGTTCTTC. Supplemented by reference TRBV7-2 and TRBJ2-1, the full variable domain reads GAGVSQSPSNKVTEKGKDVELRCDPISGHTALYWYRQSLGQGLEFLIYFQGNSAPDKSGLPSDRFSAERTGGSVSTLTIQRTQQEDSAVYLCASSLFFGTSNEQFFGPGTRLTVL.

V gene TRBV7-9 combines with J gene TRBJ1-5; 8 bases fit TRBD1. This CDR3 comprises 16 residues. V was clipped by 5 bases and J by 2 bases; unmatched bases: 8. Germline V CDR1 and CDR2: SEHNR, FQNEAQ (reference sequence). In DNA form, the CDR3 reads TGTGCCAGCAGCGCCTCAGGGGGCTTTGGCAATCAGCCCCAGCATTTT. As protein: CASSASGGFGNQPQHF.

This chain links TRBV4-3 with TRBJ2-1, with TRBD1 matching 8 bases. This CDR3 has 15 residues. V lost 2 bases to trimming and J lost 4 bases; unmatched junction nucleotides: 4. CDR1 and CDR2 (germline): LGHNA, YSLEER. In DNA, the CDR3 is TGCGCCAGCAGCCAATCGGACAGGGTTTACAATGAGCAGTTCTTC. Residues: CASSQSDRVYNEQFF.

The V gene is TRBV6-5, the J gene TRBJ1-1; a weak D match, TRBD1 (5 bases). Germline values: CDR1 MNHEY, CDR2 SVGAGI. The CDR3 spans 12 residues. The ends were cut back, 6 bases at V and 11 bases at J, with 16 bases in the middle. CDR3 nucleotide sequence: TGTGCCAGCAGACAGGTCAACAAGGGGGCTTTCTTT. It translates to CASRQVNKGAFF.

The chain carries TRBV28 and TRBJ2-7; D uncertain. CDR1 is MDHEN, CDR2 SYDVKM, per germline. The CDR3 consists of 14 residues. Trimming took 6 bases from V and 2 from J, leaving 14 bases between them. The CDR3 DNA is TGTGCCAGCAGATACACCGGGTCCGCCTACGAGCAGTACTTC. Encoded protein: CASRYTGSAYEQYF.

The CDR3 coding sequence is TGTGCCTGGGGACAGGGCTCCTACGAGCAGTACTTC. Encoded protein: CAWGQGSYEQYF. This sequence joins TRBV30 and TRBJ2-7, with 8 bases fitting TRBD1. Trimming removed 5 bases from V and 0 bases from J; junction bases left unmatched: 0. The CDR3 covers 12 residues. Germline V gene data show CDR1 as GTSNPN and CDR2 as SVGIG (reference sequence).

The chain joins TRBV29-1 to TRBJ2-5; TRBD1 might be the D (6 bases). The end of the DNA is better explained by TRBJ2-7, so the J call may be wrong. The CDR3 has 15 residues. Germline-derived CDR1 and CDR2 are SQVTM and ANQGSEA. The CDR3 nucleotides are TGCAGCGTTCGTCTGGGGCGGCAGGGGAACTACGAGCAGTACTTC. Translating gives CSVRLGRQGNYEQYF.

The rearrangement joins TRBV30 to TRBJ2-5; 10 bases line up with TRBD2. Germline V lookup: CDR1 GTSNPN, CDR2 SVGIG (reference sequence). V shed 2 bases and J 0 bases; nucleotides not matched to a gene: 3. The CDR3 has 15 amino acids. CDR3 nucleotides: TGTGCCTGGAGTCTGGGGACTAGCGACCAAGAGACCCAGTACTTC. This encodes CAWSLGTSDQETQYF.

J is TRBJ2-6 and V is TRBV5-1; D uncertain. Trimming cost V 1 base and J 1 base, with 21 bases left between them. The V gene's germline CDR1 is SGHRS and CDR2 YFSETQ. The CDR3 covers 20 residues. CDR3 in amino acids: CASSLSSRQEKSSGANVLTF. CDR3 sequence (DNA): TGCGCCAGCAGCTTGTCGTCTCGGCAGGAAAAAAGTTCTGGGGCCAACGTCCTGACTTTC.

The genes are TRBV5-5 and TRBJ1-2, with 8 bases aligning to TRBD1. J lost 0 bases, V lost 7 bases, and 5 bases had no gene match. The CDR3 runs to 14 residues. Germline V gene data show CDR1 as SGHKS and CDR2 as YYEKEE (reference sequence). The CDR3 DNA reads TGTGCCAGCGGACAGGGTACAACTAACTATGGCTACACCTTC. Its translation: CASGQGTTNYGYTF.

About this clone itself: A junction end diverges from the germline sequence, so it may reflect a read error. This chain joins TRBV7-9 and TRBJ2-5; no definite D call. Looked up from germline, CDR1 is SEHNR and CDR2 is FQNEAQ (reference sequence). CDR3 length equals 13 residues. This chain's CDR3 is CASSFAGQETQYF. The CDR3 bases are TGTGCCAGTAGCTTCGCCGGCCAAGAGACCCAGTACTTC.

The chain has TRBV30 and TRBJ2-7, with D possibly matching TRBD1 (6 bases). The germline CDR1 and CDR2 sequences are GTSNPN and SVGIG (reference sequence). Trimming pared 2 bases from V and 4 bases from J, leaving 18 bases between. This CDR3 is built from 15 residues. CDR3 bases: TGTGCCTGGAGTTACGCTCCGGGACACCCTTACGAGCAGTACTTC. This gives the protein CAWSYAPGHPYEQYF.

As for this clone: Other DNA sequences in the sample encode the same CDR3. The chain couples TRBV5-1 to TRBJ2-3; no reliable D call. The germline gives CDR1 SGHRS, CDR2 YFSETQ. V lost 0 bases and J lost 5, with 10 bases in between. The CDR3 runs to 14 residues. The CDR3 sequence: CASSLVVHGDTQYF. The DNA of the CDR3 is TGCGCCAGCAGCTTGGTTGTCCACGGAGATACGCAGTATTTT.

This sequence joins TRBV28 and TRBJ1-2; no firm D call. This CDR3 region has 13 residues. V was cut by 8 bases and J by 2 bases, with 12 bases left in between. The germline V gene has CDR1 MDHEN and CDR2 SYDVKM. CDR3 in DNA: TGTGCCAGCGAGCGGCATCTGAACTATGGCTACACCTTC. Its protein product is CASERHLNYGYTF.

This chain uses TRBV6-5 with TRBJ1-2; tentatively, D is TRBD1 (5 bases). The CDR3 length is 15 residues. Trimming pared 0 bases from V and 8 bases from J, leaving 16 bases between. Per germline, CDR1 MNHEY and CDR2 SVGAGI. CDR3 nucleotides: TGTGCCAGCAGTTACTCGATGCTGGCAGGGAACGGCTACACCTTC. It specifies CASSYSMLAGNGYTF.

The J gene is TRBJ2-2, the V gene TRBV6-4; no clear D gene. This CDR3 is built from 17 residues. CDR1 and CDR2 from the germline V gene are MRHNA and SNTAGT. Trimming shortened V by 6 bases and J by 7 bases, and 24 bases separated the two germline ends. The CDR3 nucleotides are TGTGCCAGCAGGCCCCCTAGTCCGAACGAAAGAGGCGGGGAGCTGTTTTTT. It codes for CASRPPSPNERGGELFF.